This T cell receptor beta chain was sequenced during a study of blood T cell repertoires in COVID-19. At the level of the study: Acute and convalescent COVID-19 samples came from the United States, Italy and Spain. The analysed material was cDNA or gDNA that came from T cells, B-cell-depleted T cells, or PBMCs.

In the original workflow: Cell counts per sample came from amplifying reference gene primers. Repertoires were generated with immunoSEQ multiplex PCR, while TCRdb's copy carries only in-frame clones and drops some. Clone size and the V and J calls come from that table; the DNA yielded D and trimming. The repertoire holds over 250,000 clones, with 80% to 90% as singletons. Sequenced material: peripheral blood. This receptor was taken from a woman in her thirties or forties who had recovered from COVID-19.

CDR3 coding DNA: TGTGCCAGCAGCCCCCTCGGCCCAGGATACATCACTGAAGCTTTCTTT. Amino acids: CASSPLGPGYITEAFF. This sequence joins TRBV11-2 and TRBJ1-1; D remains ambiguous. Germline V gene data show CDR1 as SGHAT and CDR2 as FQNNGV. This CDR3 contains 16 residues. Trimming left V 5 bases short and J 4 bases short, with 20 bases between.